These 13 T cell receptor beta chains were all obtained from the same sample, sequenced in a study of T cell repertoires in cytomegalovirus infection (dated by TCRdb to the late 2010s). No antigen is known for these receptors. The instrument was an Illumina HiSeq 1500. TCRdb reworked the public reads: Q25 trimming with fastp, MiXCR clone assembly, productive beta chains retained. Entries that share a CDR3 protein sequence are merged under the most common genes and DNA. This sample lists 100,000 or so distinct CDR3 sequences; about 31% were detected once. Roughly 70% of the sample belongs to the ten largest clones. The treatment or condition label corresponds to: in vitro stimulation with specific CMV peptide epitopes to enrich CMV-specific T cells. Sequencing was performed on CD8+ T cells from cultured PBMCs, taken from culture after CMV antigen stimulation. The receptors were sampled from a human donor in good health (CMV status not recorded). Some clones in this sample may be carry-over from other donors' samples.

This clonotype turned up a few times. J is TRBJ2-7 and V is TRBV28, with 7 bases lining up with TRBD1. The CDR3 loop spans 15 amino acids. The J segment lost 5 bases and the V segment lost 6 bases, leaving 13 bases of the junction unmatched. Germline loops: CDR1 MDHEN, CDR2 SYDVKM. The CDR3 reads CASSPPGTEGDEQYF. The CDR3 region has the DNA TGTGCCAGCAGCCCACCCGGGACAGAAGGAGACGAGCAGTACTTC.

The chain uses TRBV11-2 and TRBJ2-6; TRBD1 matches at 7 bases. The germline gives CDR1 SGHAT, CDR2 FQNNGV. V was clipped by 3 bases and J by 0 bases; unmatched bases: 8. The CDR3 is 18 residues long. The CDR3 spells CASSFRGQSASGANVLTF. The DNA for the CDR3 is TGTGCCAGCAGCTTCCGGGGACAGTCTGCCTCTGGGGCCAACGTCCTGACTTTC.

This clonotype occurred many times. This sequence joins TRBV7-8 and TRBJ2-1; 14 bases match TRBD2. The CDR3 is 18 residues long. Germline V gene lookup returns CDR1 SGHVS and CDR2 FQNEAQ. The junction had 5 bases not matched to a gene; V was cut back by 4 bases and J by 0 bases. CDR3 in amino acids: CASSSGTSGGGSYNEQFF. The CDR3 region has the DNA TGTGCCAGCAGCTCGGGGACTAGCGGGGGTGGCTCCTACAATGAGCAGTTCTTC. The full variable domain, with the rest looked up from reference TRBV7-8 and TRBJ2-1, is GAGVSQSPRYKVAKRGQDVALRCDPISGHVSLFWYQQALGQGPEFLTYFQNEAQLDKSGLPSDRFFAERPEGSVSTLKIQRTQQEDSAVYLCASSSGTSGGGSYNEQFFGPGTRLTVL.

The rearrangement joins TRBV27 to TRBJ1-3, with 7 bases fitting TRBD1. The length of the CDR3 is 16 residues. V was clipped by 5 bases and J by 3 bases; unmatched bases: 10. CDR1 is MNHEY and CDR2 is SMNVEV in the germline V gene (reference sequence). In DNA, the CDR3 is TGTGCCAGCAGTCCCCTGACAGGGCTTTTTGGAAACACCATATATTTT. Residues: CASSPLTGLFGNTIYF.

V and J are TRBV27 and TRBJ2-1; 9 nucleotides line up with TRBD1. Germline CDR1 and CDR2: MNHEY and SMNVEV (reference sequence). Unmatched junction bases numbered 14, after V lost 6 bases and J lost 14 bases. There are 14 residues in the CDR3. CDR3 sequence reads: CASRLLGQGSVEFF. The CDR3 bases are TGTGCCAGCAGACTCCTGGGACAGGGATCGGTTGAGTTCTTC.

This clonotype was counted only a few times. The chain is built from TRBV12-3 or TRBV12-4 and TRBJ1-2; D ambiguous. The CDR3 has 15 residues. V was shortened by 1 base and J by 4 bases, with 13 bases between the two germline ends. This CDR3 reads CASSLEVRLTYGYTF. CDR3 DNA sequence: TGTGCCAGCAGTTTAGAGGTCAGATTGACCTATGGCTACACCTTC.

This clonotype was observed many times. This chain links TRBV7-2 with TRBJ2-3; D unresolved. V lost 1 base to trimming and J lost 6 bases, with 8 bases between them. Looked up from germline, CDR1 is SGHTA and CDR2 is FQGNSA. The CDR3 has 13 residues. CDR3 sequence reads: CASSLEVVDTQYF. For the CDR3, the DNA is TGTGCCAGCAGCTTAGAAGTGGTGGATACGCAGTATTTT.

This clonotype was seen at least ten times. The chain employs TRBV6-1 and TRBJ1-5; the D gene is possibly TRBD1 (5 bases). The CDR3 has 17 residues. V was trimmed by 5 bases and J by 2 bases, leaving 19 bases between them. Germline assignment: CDR1 MNHNS and CDR2 SASEGT. CDR3 nucleotides: TGTGCCAGCAGTCCCCAAGGCTGGGGGTTAGGCAATCAGCCCCAGCATTTT. Protein sequence: CASSPQGWGLGNQPQHF.

The genes are TRBV7-6 and TRBJ2-7, with D maybe TRBD2 (6 bases). CDR3 length: 14 amino acids. Germline V gene lookup returns CDR1 SGHVS and CDR2 FNYEAQ. V was trimmed by 5 bases and J by 4 bases, leaving 15 bases between them. The CDR3 is CASSLEGQGYEQYF. The CDR3 nucleotides read TGTGCCAGCAGCCTGGAGGGGCAAGGGTACGAGCAGTACTTC.

V usage is TRBV12-3 or TRBV12-4 and J usage is TRBJ1-6, with TRBD1 identical over 8 bases. Trimming removed 5 bases from V and 7 bases from J; junction bases left unmatched: 19. The CDR3 has 19 amino acids. CDR3 bases: TGTGCCAGCAGTAGAGGACCGGGACAGGATAAATATGTAAATTCACCCCTCCACTTT. It yields the protein CASSRGPGQDKYVNSPLHF.

This clonotype showed up just a few times. V and J are TRBV10-3 and TRBJ1-4, with D uncertain. V was trimmed by 6 bases and J by 2 bases, leaving 7 bases between them. The CDR3 length is 13 residues. The germline CDR1 and CDR2 sequences are ENHRY and SYGVKD. CDR3 region: CAIRGATNEKLFF. DNA for the CDR3: TGTGCCATCAGAGGTGCGACTAATGAAAAACTGTTTTTT.

The chain uses TRBV6-8 and TRBJ1-6; 7 bases align to TRBD1. Germline V lookup: CDR1 MNHGY, CDR2 SAAAGT. V shed 5 bases, J shed 8 bases, and the junction held 9 bases outside the gene matches. The CDR3 extends over 15 amino acids. Written as DNA, the CDR3 is TGTGCCAGCAGTCGTAACGACAGGGAGGATTCACCCCTCCACTTT. Its protein product is CASSRNDREDSPLHF.

The chain is built from TRBV28 and TRBJ1-1; 10 bases are a match to TRBD1. Germline CDR1 is MDHEN and CDR2 is SYDVKM. CDR3 size: 17 residues. V lost 5 bases and J lost 1; bases outside the gene matches: 10. The CDR3 DNA is TGTGCCAGCAGTCCCCAAACGACAGGGGGCAAGAACACTGAAGCTTTCTTT. It is translated as CASSPQTTGGKNTEAFF.